This T cell receptor (beta chain) stems from a study of Graves' ophthalmopathy and Graves' hyperthyroidism. Findings of the study overall: Among thyroid clonotypes expanded above 0.001 frequency, most also appeared in blood. It was with roughly 70% sensitivity and about 72% specificity that the model predicted ophthalmopathy progression.

There are many counts of this clonotype. Its specificity is not known. Germline CDR1 is DFQATT and CDR2 is SNEGSKA (reference sequence). The CDR3 is made up of 11 amino acids. Trimming pared 6 bases from V and 4 bases from J, leaving 10 bases between. TCR beta CDR3 amplification used RNA transcripts. An initial RT-PCR round employing HTBI primers preceded a second-round multiplex PCR. TCRdb reanalysed the multiplex PCR reads using MiXCR and keeps one entry per CDR3 protein. The table has around 400,000 distinct CDR3 sequences, 20% to 25% seen once. Absence of ophthalmopathy within 18 months of follow-up defined stable hyperthyroidism.

This TCR came from a woman aged 18-29 years with stable Graves' hyperthyroidism. This chain links TRBV20-1 with TRBJ2-7; unclear D gene. Sequencing was performed on peripheral blood. The CDR3 protein is CSAGLGYEQYF. CDR3 nucleotides: TGCAGTGCCGGGCTCGGGTACGAGCAGTACTTC.